The clone carrying this TCR beta chain was counted a few times. The entry originates in a study of identical twins. The J segment lost 5 bases and the V segment lost 4 bases, leaving 4 bases of the junction unmatched. CDR3 size: 14 residues. From germline, CDR1 is SGHAT and CDR2 FQNNGV. TCRdb used MiXCR to reprocess the 5' RACE reads, holding one entry per CDR3 protein. Counted here are about 530,000 distinct CDR3 sequences, around 24% occurring once; the ten biggest clones make up approximately 0.48%. The sample also formed part of further work on yellow fever vaccine responses in identical twins.

The TCR originated in a woman aged 18-29 years in good health. What was sequenced was CD4+ T cells sorted from blood. The rearrangement uses TRBV11-2 and TRBJ1-1; 10 bases are a match to TRBD1. The CDR3 coding sequence is TGTGCCAGCAGCTCTAAGGGACAGGGGACTGAAGCTTTCTTT. Protein product: CASSSKGQGTEAFF.